This entry lists 11 T cell receptor beta chains sequenced from one sample in a study of blood T cell repertoires in COVID-19 (dated by TCRdb to the early 2020s). Library preparation was by the immunoSEQ multiplex PCR assay. TCRdb re-hosts the immuneACCESS table, in-frame sequences only. Its copies lack some clones; in the studies checked, an unresolved V gene accounts for under half of them, and the cause for the rest is not known. This sample is represented by 200,000 to 300,000 clones; less than 90% of them were singletons. The top ten hold about 5.9% of the sample. Sequencing was performed on peripheral blood. The receptors originated from a man aged 55-75 years with acute or convalescent COVID-19.

This clone appeared once. The rearrangement joins TRBV30 to TRBJ2-7, with D perhaps matching TRBD1 (5 bases). This CDR3 is built from 14 residues. The V and J ends lost 0 bases and 4 bases respectively, with 13 bases between them. Germline lookup yields CDR1 GTSNPN and CDR2 SVGIG (reference sequence). CDR3: CAWSVVRETYEQYF. The CDR3 nucleotides are TGTGCCTGGAGTGTTGTCAGGGAAACATACGAGCAGTACTTC.

V gene TRBV5-6 combines with J gene TRBJ2-7; 7 nucleotides match TRBD2. Germline assignment: CDR1 SGHDT and CDR2 YYEEEE. V trimming: 0 bases; J trimming: 0 bases; junction bases outside the gene matches: 6. The CDR3 runs 16 residues. The CDR3 is CASSLGFGGSSYEQYF. Here the CDR3 DNA reads TGTGCCAGCAGCTTGGGTTTCGGCGGGAGCTCCTACGAGCAGTACTTC.

This chain uses TRBV4-2 with TRBJ1-5; D not certain. Germline V gene data show CDR1 as LGHNA and CDR2 as YNFKEQ. The length of the CDR3 is 14 residues. Between the trimmed V and J ends, which lost 1 base and 3 bases, there was a span of 7 bases. The CDR3 region is CASSQAGSNQPQHF. CDR3 coding DNA: TGTGCCAGCAGCCAAGCGGGGTCCAATCAGCCCCAGCATTTT.

The V call is TRBV4-3, the J call TRBJ2-7; tentatively, D is TRBD1 (6 bases). Germline V gives CDR1 LGHNA, CDR2 YSLEER. The CDR3 spans 15 residues. V gave up 0 bases and J gave up 2 bases, with 11 bases separating them. CDR3 amino acids: CASSQEDRQAYEQYF. The CDR3 DNA reads as TGCGCCAGCAGCCAAGAGGACAGACAGGCCTACGAGCAGTACTTC.

This rearrangement joins TRBV7-9 to TRBJ2-7; D gene ambiguous. V lost 1 base to trimming and J lost 0 bases, with 10 bases between them. The germline V gene encodes CDR1 SEHNR and CDR2 FQNEAQ (reference sequence). The CDR3 totals 15 residues. CDR3 DNA: TGTGCCAGCAGCTTAGGTGACAAGAACTCCTACGAGCAGTACTTC. Translating it yields CASSLGDKNSYEQYF.

The chain carries TRBV28 and TRBJ2-2; 12 nucleotides agree with TRBD2. The V and J ends lost 3 bases and 5 bases, in that order; junction bases with no gene match: 4. CDR3 size: 16 residues. The germline V gene encodes CDR1 MDHEN and CDR2 SYDVKM. CDR3 sequence (DNA): TGTGCCAGCAGTTTTTTTGGACTAGCGGGAACCGGGGAGCTGTTTTTT. It yields the protein CASSFFGLAGTGELFF.

J is TRBJ1-2 and V is TRBV6-1; 7 bases match TRBD1. Germline V gene sequence: CDR1 MNHNS, CDR2 SASEGT. Losses at the gene ends were 2 bases for V and 5 bases for J; bases not matched to a gene: 5. The CDR3 extends over 14 amino acids. The CDR3 spells CASSEQTGRYGYTF. The CDR3 nucleotides are TGTGCCAGCAGTGAACAGACAGGGAGGTATGGCTACACCTTC.

This chain joins TRBV7-9 and TRBJ1-4; D call uncertain. V gave up 2 bases and J gave up 7 bases, with 11 bases separating them. CDR1 is SEHNR, CDR2 FQNEAQ, per germline (reference sequence). The CDR3 is 14 amino acids. The CDR3 DNA reads TGTGCCAGCAGCTTAAGCCCCTCTAGTGAAAAACTGTTTTTT. Translation gives CASSLSPSSEKLFF.

This sequence joins TRBV7-3 and TRBJ2-3; 11 nucleotides align to TRBD2. The germline CDR1 and CDR2 sequences are SGHTA and FQGTGA. CDR3 length: 16 residues. The ends lost 5 bases at V and 2 bases at J; junction bases unmatched: 6. This CDR3 is CASSTSGSTTTDTQYF. Written as DNA, the CDR3 is TGTGCCAGCAGCACTAGCGGGAGTACGACCACAGATACGCAGTATTTT.

The chain has TRBV5-1 and TRBJ2-1; D remains ambiguous. Germline CDR1 and CDR2: SGHRS and YFSETQ. V lost 1 base and J 0 bases, leaving 8 bases between the germline ends. The CDR3 loop spans 15 amino acids. CDR3 DNA sequence: TGCGCCAGCAGCTTGTACGCGAGCTCCTACAATGAGCAGTTCTTC. Its protein product is CASSLYASSYNEQFF.

The J gene is TRBJ2-3, the V gene TRBV7-2; 8 bases line up with TRBD2. The length of the CDR3 is 18 residues. Germline assignment: CDR1 SGHTA and CDR2 FQGNSA. The trim removed 1 base at V and 1 base at J, leaving 10 bases unmatched. CDR3 residues: CASSLVGGPGGRTDTQYF. CDR3 DNA: TGTGCCAGCAGCTTAGTAGGGGGTCCGGGAGGGCGCACAGATACGCAGTATTTT.